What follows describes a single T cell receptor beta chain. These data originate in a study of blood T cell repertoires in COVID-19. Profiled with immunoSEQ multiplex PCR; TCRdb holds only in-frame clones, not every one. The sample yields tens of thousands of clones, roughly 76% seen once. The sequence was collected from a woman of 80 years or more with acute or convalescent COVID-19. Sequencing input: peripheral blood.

CDR3 residues: CASSLAAGTGNTGELFF. The DNA of the CDR3 is TGTGCCAGCAGCTTAGCGGCCGGGACAGGGAACACCGGGGAGCTGTTTTTT. The gene calls are TRBV7-2 and TRBJ2-2, with 8 bases matching TRBD1. Germline V gene sequence: CDR1 SGHTA, CDR2 FQGNSA. V lost 0 bases to trimming and J lost 1 base; unmatched junction nucleotides: 4. The CDR3 spans 17 residues. The variable domain in full, with the rest retrieved from reference TRBV7-2 and TRBJ2-2, is GAGVSQSPSNKVTEKGKDVELRCDPISGHTALYWYRQSLGQGLEFLIYFQGNSAPDKSGLPSDRFSAERTGGSVSTLTIQRTQQEDSAVYLCASSLAAGTGNTGELFFGEGSRLTVL.